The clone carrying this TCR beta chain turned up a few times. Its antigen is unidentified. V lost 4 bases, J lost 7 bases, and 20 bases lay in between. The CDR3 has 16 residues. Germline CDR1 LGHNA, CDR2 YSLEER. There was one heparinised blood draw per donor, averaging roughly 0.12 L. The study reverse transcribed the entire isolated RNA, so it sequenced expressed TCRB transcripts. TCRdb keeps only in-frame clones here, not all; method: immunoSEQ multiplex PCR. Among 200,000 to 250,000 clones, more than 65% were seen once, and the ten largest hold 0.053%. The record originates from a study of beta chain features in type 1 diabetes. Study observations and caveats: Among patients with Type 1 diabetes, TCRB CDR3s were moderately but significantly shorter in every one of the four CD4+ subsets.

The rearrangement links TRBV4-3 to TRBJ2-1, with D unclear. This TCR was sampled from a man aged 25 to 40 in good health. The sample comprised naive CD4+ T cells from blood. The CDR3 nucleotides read TGCGCCAGCAGCCCTTCTCCCGGAGTTATTGGGAATGAGCAGTTCTTC. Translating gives CASSPSPGVIGNEQFF.